This is a list of T cell receptor beta chains from one sample in a study of radiation and T cells in renal cell carcinoma. Profiled with immunoSEQ multiplex PCR; TCRdb holds only in-frame clones, not every one. Found here are over 85,000 clones, around four fifths of them singletons; the top ten hold roughly 8.8%. The sequences come from blood, collected from a patient whose treatment included radiotherapy and nephrectomy. Receptors originate from a man aged 50 or older with renal cell carcinoma. CDR3s include the opening cysteine and the closing phenylalanine or tryptophan. The D gene is left open where the match is weak. A clone size is listed for some rows: how often the clone was seen (once, few, many), or a class if it is expanded.

size	D	J	V	DNA	CDR3
.	.	TRBJ2-3	TRBV9	TGTGCCAGCAGCGTCCTCATCGGTCCCACAGATACGCAGTATTTT	CASSVLIGPTDTQYF
.	.	TRBJ2-5	TRBV5-1	TGCGCCAGCAGCTTGGCGGCTAGCGTGGATATGCTTAGGCAGACCCAGTACTTC	CASSLAASVDMLRQTQYF
.	TRBD1	TRBJ1-2	TRBV7-2	TGTGCCAGCAGGCCCCCCGGGACAGGGAGCTATGGCTACACCTTC	CASRPPGTGSYGYTF
.	.	TRBJ1-4	TRBV9	TGTGCCAGCAGCGAGGGAGTCCAGGGATCTAATGAAAAACTGTTTTTT	CASSEGVQGSNEKLFF
.	.	TRBJ1-1	TRBV7-6	TGTGCCAGCAGCCAAAGACAGGTGTACACTGAAGCTTTCTTT	CASSQRQVYTEAFF
.	TRBD1	TRBJ1-1	TRBV6-1	TGTGCCAGCAGTAATACAGGGGGCAACACTGAAGCTTTCTTT	CASSNTGGNTEAFF
.	TRBD1	TRBJ1-4	TRBV30	TGTGCCTGGAGTCCCGCCCTCGGGGACAGGGCAGGCGGGACTAATGAAAAACTGTTTTTT	CAWSPALGDRAGGTNEKLFF
.	TRBD2	TRBJ2-7	TRBV19	TGTGCCAGTAGGACTAGCGGGGAGCCCTACGAGCAGTACTTC	CASRTSGEPYEQYF
.	TRBD1	TRBJ2-7	TRBV28	TGTGCCAGCAGTAATGGACAGGGCAGTTCGGAGTACTTC	CASSNGQGSSEYF
.	.	TRBJ2-3	TRBV7-9	TGTGCCAGCAGACAGACAGGAGGCACAGATACGCAGTATTTT	CASRQTGGTDTQYF
.	TRBD1	TRBJ1-4	TRBV4-3	TGCGCCAGCAGCCAGGGACAGGGGGACGAAAAACTGTTTTTT	CASSQGQGDEKLFF
once	TRBD1	TRBJ1-2	TRBV7-6	TGTGCCAGCAGCGGGGAAAGGGACAGTCCCTATGGCTACACCTTC	CASSGERDSPYGYTF
.	TRBD1	TRBJ2-7	TRBV6-6	TGTGCCAGCAGAAATTCGAGGACAGGGTACGAGCAGTACTTC	CASRNSRTGYEQYF
.	.	TRBJ2-7	TRBV19	TGTGCCAGTAGCTCAGTCTCCGGCAGGAACTACGAGCAGTACTTC	CASSSVSGRNYEQYF
.	.	TRBJ1-1	TRBV6-1	TGTGCCAGCAGTGCCATTACAGGGATCACTGAAGCTTTCTTT	CASSAITGITEAFF
.	TRBD1	TRBJ1-2	TRBV7-2	TGTGCCAGCAGCCGACAGGGGGATGGCTACACCTTC	CASSRQGDGYTF
.	.	TRBJ2-5	TRBV30	TGTGCCTGGGCGCACGGGGAGACCCAGTACTTC	CAWAHGETQYF
.	TRBD1	TRBJ2-2	TRBV28	TGTGCCAGCAGTACCCCGACAGGGGGGAGGCCCGGGGAGCTGTTTTTT	CASSTPTGGRPGELFF
.	.	TRBJ2-2	TRBV21-1	TGTGCCAGCAGCAAACGCCGGACCTTAAGGCGCGCGAACACCGGGGAGCTGTTTTTT	CASSKRRTLRRANTGELFF
.	.	TRBJ1-3	TRBV9	TGTGCCAGCAGCGTAAACCCATTTTCACCGGCCGCTGGAAACACCATATATTTT	CASSVNPFSPAAGNTIYF
.	TRBD1	TRBJ1-1	TRBV7-9	TGTGCCAGCAGCGGGGGACAGACGTCCTCTGAAGCTTTCTTT	CASSGGQTSSEAFF
few	.	TRBJ1-1	TRBV5-5	TGTGCCAGCAGCCCTGGTGCGGGCAGTGAAGCTTTCTTT	CASSPGAGSEAFF
.	.	TRBJ2-7	TRBV27	TGTGCCAGCAGTTTATCGGGGCGGTACTCAATCTCCTACGAGCAGTACTTC	CASSLSGRYSISYEQYF
.	.	TRBJ2-7	TRBV7-9	TGTGCCAGCAGCGTCTCATCCTACGAGCAGTACTTC	CASSVSSYEQYF
.	.	TRBJ2-5	TRBV5-6	TGTGCCAGCAGCTACTTTAGAAGTCAGCCACTACAGTCCCAAGAGACCCAGTACTTC	CASSYFRSQPLQSQETQYF
.	.	TRBJ2-3	TRBV5-5	TGTGCCAGCAGCCCCGGACAGCCTCTCGGCACAGATACGCAGTATTTT	CASSPGQPLGTDTQYF
.	.	TRBJ1-2	TRBV9	TGTGCCAGCAGCGTGGGGGTAATAGGCGGCTACACCTTC	CASSVGVIGGYTF
.	.	TRBJ2-1	TRBV28	TGTGCCTGGCGGAGGGGCGGCTCCTACAATGAGCAGTTCTTC	CAWRRGGSYNEQFF
.	.	TRBJ1-2	TRBV9	TGTGCCAGCAGCGTAGCTCGTTCCCAGTTCCCCGACTATGGCTACACCTTC	CASSVARSQFPDYGYTF
.	TRBD1	TRBJ2-3	TRBV12-5	TGTGCTAGTGGTTTGACGCCAGGGGGATACACAGATACGCAGTATTTT	CASGLTPGGYTDTQYF
.	.	TRBJ2-3	TRBV11-2	TGTGCCAGCAGCTTAGGCACACCACGCACAGATACGCAGTATTTT	CASSLGTPRTDTQYF
.	.	TRBJ2-7	TRBV15	TGTGCCACCAGCAAGGACAGCCCATACGAGCAGTACTTC	CATSKDSPYEQYF
.	TRBD2	TRBJ2-7	TRBV9	TGTGCCAGCAGCGTAGGATTTAGCGGGGCCTACGAGCAGTACTTC	CASSVGFSGAYEQYF
.	.	TRBJ2-2	TRBV1	TGCACCAGCAGCCAGAACCGGACTAGCGGGAGGAAGCCCACCGGGGAGCTGTTTTTT	CTSSQNRTSGRKPTGELFF
.	TRBD2	TRBJ2-3	TRBV5-1	TGCGCCAGCAGCATGGGACTAGCGGGGGGGACAGATACGCAGTATTTT	CASSMGLAGGTDTQYF
.	.	TRBJ1-1	TRBV4-3	TGCGCCAGCAGCCAAGATCCCCGTCTCGACACTGAAGCTTTCTTT	CASSQDPRLDTEAFF
.	.	TRBJ2-7	TRBV7-9	TGTGCCAGCAGCCCCGGAGCGCTCTCCTACGAGCAGTACTTC	CASSPGALSYEQYF
.	TRBD1	TRBJ2-7	TRBV28	TGTGCCAGCAGTGTCCGGGACAGTAAGTACTTC	CASSVRDSKYF
.	.	TRBJ1-1	TRBV5-1	TGCGCCAGCAGCTTGAACTCAAGAAACACTGAAGCTTTCTTT	CASSLNSRNTEAFF
.	.	TRBJ1-6	TRBV13	TGTGCCAGCAGCTTAGAAGGTTATTCACCCCTCCACTTT	CASSLEGYSPLHF
.	.	TRBJ1-3	TRBV4-3	TGCGCCAGCAGCCAAGCTGCGGGCCCCAACACCATATATTTT	CASSQAAGPNTIYF
.	.	TRBJ1-5	TRBV11-2	TGTGCCAGCAGCCCGTCAGGGGTTGGCAATCAGCCCCAGCATTTT	CASSPSGVGNQPQHF
.	TRBD2	TRBJ2-3	TRBV9	TGTGCCAGCAGCGTAGCAGAGCGGGGGACCACAGATACGCAGTATTTT	CASSVAERGTTDTQYF
.	TRBD2	TRBJ2-5	TRBV10-1	TGCGCCAGCAGGGACGGACTAGCGGGACACCAGTACTTC	CASRDGLAGHQYF
.	TRBD2	TRBJ2-7	TRBV6-5	TGTGCCAGCAGTCGGGGGGGCTACGAGCAGTACTTC	CASSRGGYEQYF
.	.	TRBJ1-1	TRBV18	TGTGCCAGCTCACCGCGGGTTCACGATACTGAAGCTTTCTTT	CASSPRVHDTEAFF
.	TRBD2	TRBJ2-1	TRBV27	TGTGCCAGCAGTTTAAGCGGGGGGGCTTATGGGGAGCAGTTCTTC	CASSLSGGAYGEQFF
.	.	TRBJ2-1	TRBV5-1	TGCGCCAGCAGCTTGGTACAGCGGGCTGGGGATGAGCAGTTCTTC	CASSLVQRAGDEQFF
.	TRBD1	TRBJ1-1	TRBV27	TGTGCCAGCAGCACAGGGGTGGACACTGAAGCTTTCTTT	CASSTGVDTEAFF
.	.	TRBJ1-1	TRBV30	TGTGCCTGGACCTACGAAGGGGGAAGGACTGAAGCTTTCTTT	CAWTYEGGRTEAFF
.	.	TRBJ2-5	TRBV18	TGTGCCAGCTCACCACCCGGGACTCGCCAAGAGACCCAGTACTTC	CASSPPGTRQETQYF
.	.	TRBJ2-2	TRBV29-1	TGCAGCGTTGTAGCCCCAGGGTCGGTCGGCGGGGAGCTGTTTTTT	CSVVAPGSVGGELFF
.	.	TRBJ2-5	TRBV6-6	TGTGCCAGCAGTTACTCGATATCCGAGGAGCAGTACTTC	CASSYSISEEQYF
.	TRBD1	TRBJ1-1	TRBV28	TGTGCCAGCAGTTTAGACGGACAGGGGGCTTTCTTT	CASSLDGQGAFF
few	.	TRBJ2-7	TRBV27	TGTGCCAGCAGTTTTTCGGGTTCGAGCTCCTACGAGCAGTACTTC	CASSFSGSSSYEQYF